This TCR beta chain was documented in a study of response to subunit inactivated influenza vaccine. Study results and caveats: The authors proposed limited new T cell recruitment per seasonal influenza vaccination.

From the RT-PCR reads, TCRdb called clonotypes with MiXCR, one entry per CDR3 protein. The sample has about 520,000 distinct CDR3 sequences, roughly 7.6% seen once; the top ten hold 10% to 15%. This clonotype was recorded many times. What it recognizes is unknown. Trimming pared 9 bases from V and 7 bases from J, leaving 13 bases between. This CDR3 has 12 residues. Germline V CDR1 and CDR2: ENHRY, SYGVKD. The chain employs TRBV10-3 and TRBJ1-5; D is unclear. The TCR sequence derives from a man in his fifties or sixties who received an inactivated influenza vaccine. The input for sequencing was PBMCs from blood, taken about 23 months after vaccination. The CDR3 sequence is CAISEGRQPQHF. The CDR3 DNA reads as TGTGCCATTTCGGAGGGCCGGCAGCCCCAGCATTTT.